One and the same sample provided the 2 T cell receptor beta chains below, sequenced in a study of vaccination and CD4 T cells after COVID-19. As to treatment: approximately 11-day PBMC culture with coronavirus spike peptide pools or control peptides (ViraFEST assay). Samples of CD4+ T cells were obtained from the unexposed donor before the COVID-19 pandemic (2011-2018). Cultured CD4+ T-cell DNA underwent Oncomine TCR Beta short-read sequencing. MiXCR, run by TCRdb on the PCR reads, gives a single entry per CDR3 protein. Among 8,500 to 10,000 distinct CDR3 sequences, 30% to 40% were seen once, and the ten largest hold about 30%. Their antigens are not known. The sequencing sample was made of CD4+ T cells from blood, cultured in vitro. Every receptor here comes from a human donor in good health.

This clonotype has a single count. This chain connects TRBV12-3 or TRBV12-4 to TRBJ1-2; D is uncertain. The V and J ends lost 2 bases and 8 bases respectively, with 9 bases between them. This CDR3 contains 12 residues. CDR3 sequence (DNA): TGTGCCAGCAGTTTACGGGCAAGGGGCTACACCTTC. Translating gives CASSLRARGYTF.

The gene calls are TRBV20-1 and TRBJ2-2, with 10 bases aligning to TRBD2. Trimming cost V 2 bases and J 4 bases; bases outside gene matches: 4. The V gene's germline CDR1 is DFQATT and CDR2 SNEGSKA (reference sequence). The CDR3 sequence is 15 residues long. The CDR3 protein is CSARLAGASTGELFF. The CDR3 DNA reads TGCAGTGCTAGACTAGCGGGGGCCTCCACCGGGGAGCTGTTTTTT.